These 14 T cell receptor beta chains came from one sample sequenced in a study of shared clonotypes between healthy human individuals. The method was immunoSEQ multiplex PCR; TCRdb's version includes in-frame clones alone and lacks a portion of them. The sample includes hundreds of thousands of clones, around four fifths seen only once; the top ten take around 1.8%. The source material was memory CD4+ T cells sorted from blood. Subset given: CD45RA-negative fraction. These receptors were collected from a woman aged 30 to 39 in good health.

This chain links TRBV5-4 with TRBJ2-7; either TRBD1 or TRBD2 may fit D (5 bases each). Per germline, CDR1 SGHNT and CDR2 YYREEE (reference sequence). The CDR3 is made up of 13 amino acids. The V end was cut by 0 bases, the J end by 6 bases, with 10 bases between. The CDR3 nucleotides read TGTGCCAGCAGCTTGGCAGGGACGGGCGAGCAGTACTTC. As protein: CASSLAGTGEQYF.

The chain joins TRBV18 to TRBJ1-5; possible D gene TRBD1, 5 bases. The CDR3 has 13 residues. Germline V gene sequence: CDR1 KGHSH, CDR2 LQKENI. Trimming cost V 2 bases and J 5 bases, with 7 bases left between them. The CDR3 sequence: CASSPSGDQPQHF. For the CDR3, the DNA is TGTGCCAGCTCACCATCGGGGGATCAGCCCCAGCATTTT.

The V and J genes are TRBV6-6 and TRBJ1-5, with a possible D match to TRBD1 (6 bases). The CDR3 is made up of 13 amino acids. With 8 bases removed from V and 3 bases from J, the gap between germline ends came to 11 bases. Germline V gives CDR1 MNHNY, CDR2 SVGAGI (reference sequence). Written as DNA, the CDR3 is TGTGCCAGCCTTCGGGGGGCCAATCAGCCCCAGCATTTT. Translated: CASLRGANQPQHF.

CDR3 bases: TGCGCCAGCACCCGAAGGGCTAGCGGGAGGGCCTCGAGCTCCTACAATGAGCAGTTCTTC. Residues: CASTRRASGRASSSYNEQFF. The genes are TRBV5-1 and TRBJ2-1; TRBD2 agrees at 12 bases. The trim removed 6 bases at V and 0 bases at J, leaving 16 bases unmatched. This CDR3 comprises 20 residues. Germline lookup yields CDR1 SGHRS and CDR2 YFSETQ.

The chain uses TRBV4-1 and TRBJ1-5; possible D gene TRBD1, 5 bases. The CDR3 has 14 residues. Germline V gene data show CDR1 as MGHRA and CDR2 as YSYEKL. Between the trimmed V and J ends, which lost 2 bases and 4 bases, there was a span of 9 bases. The CDR3 region is CASSQQSGNQPQHF. DNA of the CDR3: TGCGCCAGCAGCCAACAGTCAGGGAATCAGCCCCAGCATTTT.

The V and J genes are TRBV5-1 and TRBJ2-3; the D is unclear. The germline gives CDR1 SGHRS, CDR2 YFSETQ. V was clipped by 0 bases and J by 6 bases, with 11 bases between them. The CDR3 covers 14 residues. DNA for the CDR3: TGCGCCAGCAGCTTGGGCTCCCCTTCCGATACGCAGTATTTT. Protein product: CASSLGSPSDTQYF.

The chain uses TRBV23-1 and TRBJ2-1, with 7 nucleotides matching TRBD2. TRBV23-1 is placed among ORFs of uncertain function. V shed 4 bases, J shed 0 bases, and the junction held 6 bases outside the gene matches. This CDR3 region has 16 residues. The CDR3, as DNA: TGCGCCAGCAGTCCTCGGGAGGAACTCTCCTACAATGAGCAGTTCTTC. The encoded protein is CASSPREELSYNEQFF.

The chain combines TRBV5-1 with TRBJ2-2; perhaps TRBD1 as D (5 bases). V lost 4 bases to trimming and J lost 4 bases, with 14 bases between them. Germline assignment: CDR1 SGHRS and CDR2 YFSETQ. CDR3 length: 15 amino acids. The CDR3 here is CASSRSDSRTGELFF. CDR3 DNA sequence: TGCGCCAGCAGCCGATCAGACAGTCGCACCGGGGAGCTGTTTTTT.

This clone was observed a few times. J is TRBJ2-3 and V is TRBV27; 7 bases are shared with TRBD1. CDR3 length equals 14 residues. Germline CDR1 reads MNHEY; CDR2 reads SMNVEV (reference sequence). With V trimmed by 6 bases and J by 5 bases, 8 bases remained unmatched. The CDR3 spells CASSKQGFGDTQYF. CDR3 DNA sequence: TGTGCCAGCAGCAAACAGGGGTTTGGAGATACGCAGTATTTT.

The chain recombines TRBV7-9 with TRBJ2-2, with D perhaps matching TRBD2 (6 bases). In germline, CDR1 is SEHNR, CDR2 FQNEAQ (reference sequence). The V gene lost 3 bases and the J gene lost 1 base, with 12 bases spanning the gap. The CDR3 has 16 amino acids. The CDR3 loop is CASSFGGSLNTGELFF. In nucleotides, the CDR3 is TGTGCCAGCAGCTTCGGAGGGAGTCTGAACACCGGGGAGCTGTTTTTT.

This chain uses TRBV7-8 with TRBJ2-7, with TRBD2 matching 12 bases. The V segment lost 4 bases and the J segment 6 bases; nucleotides outside the gene matches: 4. The CDR3 extends over 14 amino acids. Looked up from germline, CDR1 is SGHVS and CDR2 is FQNEAQ. DNA of the CDR3: TGTGCCAGCAGCTCCCTAGCGGGAGGGGCCGAGCAGTACTTC. Its protein is CASSSLAGGAEQYF. The variable domain in full, completed from reference TRBV7-8 and TRBJ2-7, reads GAGVSQSPRYKVAKRGQDVALRCDPISGHVSLFWYQQALGQGPEFLTYFQNEAQLDKSGLPSDRFFAERPEGSVSTLKIQRTQQEDSAVYLCASSSLAGGAEQYFGPGTRLTVT.

The chain is built from TRBV6-1 and TRBJ1-2; D gene ambiguous. This CDR3 has 15 residues. V gave up 3 bases and J gave up 0 bases, with 11 bases separating them. Germline V gives CDR1 MNHNS, CDR2 SASEGT. The CDR3 loop is CASSDASSTNYGYTF. As DNA, the CDR3 is TGTGCCAGCAGTGACGCGAGTTCTACTAACTATGGCTACACCTTC.

The chain carries TRBV2 and TRBJ2-5; the D gene is possibly TRBD1 (5 bases). Germline lookup yields CDR1 SNHLY and CDR2 FYNNEI. Trimming pared 5 bases from V and 3 bases from J, leaving 19 bases between. CDR3 length equals 16 residues. In nucleotides, the CDR3 is TGTGCCAGCAGTACTGGGGCACTTCAGTCTAAAGAGACCCAGTACTTC. Encoded protein: CASSTGALQSKETQYF.

The chain couples TRBV10-1 to TRBJ2-3; weak D call: TRBD2 (6 bases). Germline assignment: CDR1 WNHNN and CDR2 SYGVQD (reference sequence). The CDR3 is 14 residues long. Trimming stripped 2 bases from V and 2 bases from J, with 8 bases between. CDR3 sequence reads: CASSEGTDTDTQYF. The CDR3 DNA reads as TGCGCCAGCAGTGAGGGGACTGACACAGATACGCAGTATTTT.